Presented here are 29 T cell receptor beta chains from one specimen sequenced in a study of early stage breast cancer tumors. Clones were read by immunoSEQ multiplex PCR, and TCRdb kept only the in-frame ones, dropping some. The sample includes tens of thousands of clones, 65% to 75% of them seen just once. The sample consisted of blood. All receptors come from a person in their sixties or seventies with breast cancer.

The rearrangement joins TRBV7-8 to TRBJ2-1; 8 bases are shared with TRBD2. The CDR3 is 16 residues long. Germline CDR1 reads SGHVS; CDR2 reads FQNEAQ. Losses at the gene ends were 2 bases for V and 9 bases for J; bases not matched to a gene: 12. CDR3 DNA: TGTGCCAGCAGCTTAACGAAGGTAGCGGGGAGATTTGAGCAGTTCTTC. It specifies CASSLTKVAGRFEQFF.

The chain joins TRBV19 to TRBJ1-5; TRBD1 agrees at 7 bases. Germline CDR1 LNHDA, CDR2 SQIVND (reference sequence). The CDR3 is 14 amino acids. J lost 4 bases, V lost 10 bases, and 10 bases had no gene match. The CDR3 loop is CATTWTGDNQPQHF. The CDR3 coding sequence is TGTGCCACTACATGGACAGGAGATAATCAGCCCCAGCATTTT.

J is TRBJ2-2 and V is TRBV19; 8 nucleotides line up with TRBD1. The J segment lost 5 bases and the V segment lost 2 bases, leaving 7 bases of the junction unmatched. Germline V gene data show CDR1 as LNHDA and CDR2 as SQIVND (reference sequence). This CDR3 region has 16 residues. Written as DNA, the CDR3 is TGTGCCAGTAGTATACTTCGGACAGGGAGGACCGGGGAGCTGTTTTTT. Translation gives CASSILRTGRTGELFF.

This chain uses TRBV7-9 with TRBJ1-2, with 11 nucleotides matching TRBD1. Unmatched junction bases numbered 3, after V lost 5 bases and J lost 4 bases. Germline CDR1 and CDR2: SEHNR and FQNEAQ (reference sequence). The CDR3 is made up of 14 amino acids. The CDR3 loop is CASSPGQGAYGYTF. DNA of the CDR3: TGTGCCAGCAGCCCAGGACAGGGGGCCTATGGCTACACCTTC.

CDR3 nucleotides: TGTGCCAGCAGCGGACAGGGCAATGAAAAACTGTTTTTT. Encoded protein: CASSGQGNEKLFF. The J gene is TRBJ1-4, the V gene TRBV11-2; 8 bases are shared with TRBD1. The CDR3 is 13 residues long. Germline values: CDR1 SGHAT, CDR2 FQNNGV. V lost 5 bases, J lost 5 bases, and 1 base stayed unmatched.

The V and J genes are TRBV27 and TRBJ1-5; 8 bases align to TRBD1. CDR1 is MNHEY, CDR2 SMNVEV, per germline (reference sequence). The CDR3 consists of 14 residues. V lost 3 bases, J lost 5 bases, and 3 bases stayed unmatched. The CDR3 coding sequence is TGTGCCAGCAGTTTCGGACAGGGCTATCAGCCCCAGCATTTT. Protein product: CASSFGQGYQPQHF.

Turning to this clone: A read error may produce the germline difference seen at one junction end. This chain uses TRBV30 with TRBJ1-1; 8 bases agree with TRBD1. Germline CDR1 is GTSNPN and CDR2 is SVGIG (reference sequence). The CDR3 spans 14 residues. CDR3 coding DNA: TGTGCCTGGAGTCGGGGACAGGCGAACTCTGAAGCTTTCTTT. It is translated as CAWSRGQANSEAFF. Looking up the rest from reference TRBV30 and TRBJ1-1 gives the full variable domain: SQTIHQWPATLVQPVGSPLSLECTVEGTSNPNLYWYRQAAGRGLQLLFYSVGIGQISSEVPQNLSASRPQDRQFILSSKKLLLSDSGFYLCAWSRGQANSEAFFGQGTRLTVV.

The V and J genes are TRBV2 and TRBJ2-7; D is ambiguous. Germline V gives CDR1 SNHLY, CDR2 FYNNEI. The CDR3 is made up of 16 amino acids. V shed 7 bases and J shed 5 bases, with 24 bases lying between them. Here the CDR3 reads CASMSLVGSYGDEQYF. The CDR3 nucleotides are TGTGCCAGCATGAGTCTTGTCGGGTCGTATGGTGACGAGCAGTACTTC.

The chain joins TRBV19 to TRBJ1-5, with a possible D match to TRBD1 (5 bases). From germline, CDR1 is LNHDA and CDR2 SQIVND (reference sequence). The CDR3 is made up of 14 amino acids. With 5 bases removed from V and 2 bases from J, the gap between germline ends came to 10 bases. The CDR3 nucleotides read TGTGCCAGTAGTTTAGGGGAGGGCAATCAGCCCCAGCATTTT. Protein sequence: CASSLGEGNQPQHF.

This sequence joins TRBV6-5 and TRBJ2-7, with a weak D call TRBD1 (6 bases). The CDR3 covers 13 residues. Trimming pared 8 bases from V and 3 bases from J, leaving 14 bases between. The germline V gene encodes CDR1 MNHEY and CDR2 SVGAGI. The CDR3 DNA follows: TGTGCCAGCGGGCAGGGGTTCTTCTACGAGCAGTACTTC. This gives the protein CASGQGFFYEQYF.

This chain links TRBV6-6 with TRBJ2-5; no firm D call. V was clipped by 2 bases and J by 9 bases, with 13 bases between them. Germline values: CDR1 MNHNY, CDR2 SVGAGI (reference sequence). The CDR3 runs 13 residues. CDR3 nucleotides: TGTGCCAGCAGTTACGACGCAGTACTCGCCCAGTACTTC. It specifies CASSYDAVLAQYF.

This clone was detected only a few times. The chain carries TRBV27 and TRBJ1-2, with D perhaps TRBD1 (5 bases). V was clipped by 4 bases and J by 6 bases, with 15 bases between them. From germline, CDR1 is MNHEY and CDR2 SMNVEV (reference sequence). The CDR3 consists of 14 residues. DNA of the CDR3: TGTGCCAGCAGTTCCCCCACGGCCAGGGATGGCTACACCTTC. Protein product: CASSSPTARDGYTF.

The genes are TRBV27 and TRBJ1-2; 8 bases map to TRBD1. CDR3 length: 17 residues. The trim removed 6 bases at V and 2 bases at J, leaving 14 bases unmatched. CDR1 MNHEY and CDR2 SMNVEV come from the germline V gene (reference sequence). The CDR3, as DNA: TGTGCCAGCAGCATTGGGACAGGCAACAATAAAAACTATGGCTACACCTTC. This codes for CASSIGTGNNKNYGYTF.

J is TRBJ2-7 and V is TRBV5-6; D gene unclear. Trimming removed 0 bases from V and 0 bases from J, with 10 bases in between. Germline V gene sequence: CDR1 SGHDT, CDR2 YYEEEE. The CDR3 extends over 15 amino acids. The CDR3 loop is CASSLVGLSSYEQYF. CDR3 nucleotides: TGTGCCAGCAGCTTGGTTGGCCTTAGCTCCTACGAGCAGTACTTC. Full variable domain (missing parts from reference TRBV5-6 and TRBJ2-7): DAGVTQSPTHLIKTRGQQVTLRCSPKSGHDTVSWYQQALGQGPQFIFQYYEEEERQRGNFPDRFSGHQFPNYSSELNVNALLLGDSALYLCASSLVGLSSYEQYFGPGTRLTVT.

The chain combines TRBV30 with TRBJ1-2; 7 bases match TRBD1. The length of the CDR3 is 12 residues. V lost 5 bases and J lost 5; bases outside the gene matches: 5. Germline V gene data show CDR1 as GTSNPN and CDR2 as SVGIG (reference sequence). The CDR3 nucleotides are TGTGCCTGGCGAGCAGGGGGGTATGGCTACACCTTC. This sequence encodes CAWRAGGYGYTF.

DNA for the CDR3: TGTGCCAGCCCCGGACAGGGGGCTGGCTATGGCTACACCTTC. Its translation: CASPGQGAGYGYTF. V is TRBV2 and J is TRBJ1-2; 11 bases align to TRBD1. With 8 bases clipped from V and 4 bases from J, the junction kept 6 bases outside the gene matches. The CDR3 has 14 residues. Germline V lookup: CDR1 SNHLY, CDR2 FYNNEI. The full variable domain, its missing parts supplied by reference TRBV2 and TRBJ1-2, is EPEVTQTPSHQVTQMGQEVILRCVPISNHLYFYWYRQILGQKVEFLVSFYNNEISEKSEIFDDQFSVERPDGSNFTLKIRSTKLEDSAMYFCASPGQGAGYGYTFGSGTRLTVV.

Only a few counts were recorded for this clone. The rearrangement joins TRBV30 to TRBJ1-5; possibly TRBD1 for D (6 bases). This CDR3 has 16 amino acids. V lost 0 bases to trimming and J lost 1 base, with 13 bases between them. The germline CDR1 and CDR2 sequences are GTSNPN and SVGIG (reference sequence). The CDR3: CAWSVGGTSSNQPQHF. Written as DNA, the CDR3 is TGTGCCTGGAGTGTAGGGGGGACCTCCAGCAATCAGCCCCAGCATTTT.

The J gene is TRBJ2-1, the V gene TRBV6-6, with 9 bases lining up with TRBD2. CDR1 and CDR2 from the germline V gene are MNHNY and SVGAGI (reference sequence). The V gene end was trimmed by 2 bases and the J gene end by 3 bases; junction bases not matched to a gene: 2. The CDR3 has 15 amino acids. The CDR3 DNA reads TGTGCCAGCAGTTACGGGCGGGGGGGCTACAATGAGCAGTTCTTC. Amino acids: CASSYGRGGYNEQFF.

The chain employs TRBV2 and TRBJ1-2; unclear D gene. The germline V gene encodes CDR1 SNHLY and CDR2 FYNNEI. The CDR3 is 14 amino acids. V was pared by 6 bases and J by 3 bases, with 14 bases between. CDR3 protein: CASRAEEPYYGYTF. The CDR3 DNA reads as TGTGCCAGCAGGGCAGAAGAACCTTACTATGGCTACACCTTC.

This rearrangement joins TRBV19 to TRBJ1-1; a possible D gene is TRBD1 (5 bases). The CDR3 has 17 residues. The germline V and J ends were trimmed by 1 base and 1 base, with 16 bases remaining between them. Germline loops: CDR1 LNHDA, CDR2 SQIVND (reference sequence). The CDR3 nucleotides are TGTGCCAGTAGTATAGGGCAGGGCACAGCGAAGAACACTGAAGCTTTCTTT. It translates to CASSIGQGTAKNTEAFF.

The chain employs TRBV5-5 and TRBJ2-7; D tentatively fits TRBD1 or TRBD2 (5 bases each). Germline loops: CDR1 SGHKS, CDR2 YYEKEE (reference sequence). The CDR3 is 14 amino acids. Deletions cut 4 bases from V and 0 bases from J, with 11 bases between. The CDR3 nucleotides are TGTGCCAGCAGCGGGGGTGGGGGCTCCTACGAGCAGTACTTC. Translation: CASSGGGGSYEQYF.

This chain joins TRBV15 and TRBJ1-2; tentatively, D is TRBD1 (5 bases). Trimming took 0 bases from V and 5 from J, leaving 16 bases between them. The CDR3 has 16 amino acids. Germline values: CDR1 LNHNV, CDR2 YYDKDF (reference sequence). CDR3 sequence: CATSRDRGGAGYGYTF. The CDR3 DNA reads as TGTGCCACCAGCAGAGATCGAGGAGGGGCCGGGTATGGCTACACCTTC.

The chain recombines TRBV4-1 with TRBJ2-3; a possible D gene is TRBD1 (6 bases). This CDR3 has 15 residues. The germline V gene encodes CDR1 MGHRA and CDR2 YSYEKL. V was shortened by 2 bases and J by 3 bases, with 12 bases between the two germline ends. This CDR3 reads CASSQTGLVTDTQYF. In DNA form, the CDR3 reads TGCGCCAGCAGCCAAACAGGGTTAGTTACAGATACGCAGTATTTT.

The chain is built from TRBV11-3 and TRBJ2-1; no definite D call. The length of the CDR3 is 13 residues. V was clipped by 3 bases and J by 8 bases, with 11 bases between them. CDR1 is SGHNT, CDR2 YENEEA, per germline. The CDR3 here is CASSFEGLDEQFF. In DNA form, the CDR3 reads TGTGCCAGCAGCTTTGAAGGGCTGGATGAGCAGTTCTTC.

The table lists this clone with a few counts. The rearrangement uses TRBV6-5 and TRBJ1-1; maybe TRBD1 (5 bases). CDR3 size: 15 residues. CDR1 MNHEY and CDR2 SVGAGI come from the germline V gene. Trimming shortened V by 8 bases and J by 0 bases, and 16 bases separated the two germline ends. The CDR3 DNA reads TGTGCCAGCCGAGCGGGGGGAAATATGAACACTGAAGCTTTCTTT. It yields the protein CASRAGGNMNTEAFF.

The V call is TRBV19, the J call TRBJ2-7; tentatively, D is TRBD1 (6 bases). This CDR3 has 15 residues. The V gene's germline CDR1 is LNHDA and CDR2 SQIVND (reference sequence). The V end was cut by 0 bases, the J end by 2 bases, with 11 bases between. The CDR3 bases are TGTGCCAGTAGTATAGAGGCACGGACAGCCTACGAGCAGTACTTC. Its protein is CASSIEARTAYEQYF.

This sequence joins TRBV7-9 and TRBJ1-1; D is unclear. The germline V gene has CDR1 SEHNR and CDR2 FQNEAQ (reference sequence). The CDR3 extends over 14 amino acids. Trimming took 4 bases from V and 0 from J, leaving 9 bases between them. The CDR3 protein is CASSSMTVNTEAFF. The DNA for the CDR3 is TGTGCCAGCAGCTCGATGACGGTGAACACTGAAGCTTTCTTT.

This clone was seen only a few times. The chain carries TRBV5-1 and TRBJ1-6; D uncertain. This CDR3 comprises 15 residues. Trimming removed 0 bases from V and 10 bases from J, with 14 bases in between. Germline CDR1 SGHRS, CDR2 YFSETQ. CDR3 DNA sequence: TGCGCCAGCAGCTTGGCGGCGGGAGGAAAATCACCCCTCCACTTT. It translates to CASSLAAGGKSPLHF.

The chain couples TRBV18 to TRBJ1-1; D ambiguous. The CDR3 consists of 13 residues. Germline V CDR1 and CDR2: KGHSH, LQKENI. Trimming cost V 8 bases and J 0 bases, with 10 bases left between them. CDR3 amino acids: CASGQVMNTEAFF. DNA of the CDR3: TGTGCCAGCGGCCAAGTGATGAACACTGAAGCTTTCTTT.